A selection of T cell receptor beta chains follows, all from one sample in a study of blood T cell repertoires in COVID-19. Sequencing was performed with immunoSEQ multiplex PCR; in TCRdb, only in-frame clones are kept and a portion is missing. Of 300,000 to 400,000 clones listed, 90% are singletons. The specimen was peripheral blood. These receptors were taken from a woman in her 30s with COVID-19, enrolled during active disease. Both conserved end residues are part of each CDR3. A D gene is named only where the DNA matches it firmly. The size of a clone is reported for some rows only, either as once, few or many, or as a class for expanded clones.

V gene,D gene,clone size,J gene,CDR3 DNA,CDR3 protein
TRBV24-1,NA,NA,TRBJ1-2,TGTGCCACCAGTGATTCATCGTTCGACACCCCCAATGGCTACACCTTC,CATSDSSFDTPNGYTF
TRBV15,NA,NA,TRBJ1-6,TGTGCCACCAGCAGAGAAGCGGCGGAGAATTCACCCCTCCACTTT,CATSREAAENSPLHF
TRBV5-1,TRBD1,NA,TRBJ2-7,TGCGCCAGCAGGTTGGGACAGGGTTTCCTCTTCGAGCAGTACTTC,CASRLGQGFLFEQYF
TRBV6-5,NA,few,TRBJ2-7,TGTGCCAGCAGCACCCGGGGGTCTCCCTACGAGCAGTACTTC,CASSTRGSPYEQYF
TRBV27,NA,NA,TRBJ2-6,TGTGCCAGCAGTTCTCAACAGGGGGCCAACGTCCTGACTTTC,CASSSQQGANVLTF
TRBV7-9,NA,NA,TRBJ1-4,TGTGCCAGCAGCGGAGCAGGGGCAACTAATGAAAAACTGTTTTTT,CASSGAGATNEKLFF
TRBV27,NA,NA,TRBJ1-1,TGTGCCAGCAGTTATGAGGGAAAGTATACTGAAGCTTTCTTT,CASSYEGKYTEAFF
TRBV7-9,TRBD1,NA,TRBJ2-7,TGTGCCAGCAGCTTAGCTCCAGGGGGAAGCTACGAGCAGTACTTC,CASSLAPGGSYEQYF
TRBV5-1,NA,NA,TRBJ1-2,TGCGCCAGCAGCCTGTCTGGACAGCCCTATGGCTACACCTTC,CASSLSGQPYGYTF
TRBV10-1,NA,NA,TRBJ1-1,TGCGCCAGCTCCCCGGGTTTGAACACTGAAGCTTTCTTT,CASSPGLNTEAFF
TRBV27,TRBD1,NA,TRBJ2-7,TGTGCCAGCAGTTCGACAGGGGCCTTGGAGCAGTACTTC,CASSSTGALEQYF
TRBV18,NA,NA,TRBJ2-7,TGTGCCAGCTCACCACCGATCGGGGAGAGGTACTTC,CASSPPIGERYF